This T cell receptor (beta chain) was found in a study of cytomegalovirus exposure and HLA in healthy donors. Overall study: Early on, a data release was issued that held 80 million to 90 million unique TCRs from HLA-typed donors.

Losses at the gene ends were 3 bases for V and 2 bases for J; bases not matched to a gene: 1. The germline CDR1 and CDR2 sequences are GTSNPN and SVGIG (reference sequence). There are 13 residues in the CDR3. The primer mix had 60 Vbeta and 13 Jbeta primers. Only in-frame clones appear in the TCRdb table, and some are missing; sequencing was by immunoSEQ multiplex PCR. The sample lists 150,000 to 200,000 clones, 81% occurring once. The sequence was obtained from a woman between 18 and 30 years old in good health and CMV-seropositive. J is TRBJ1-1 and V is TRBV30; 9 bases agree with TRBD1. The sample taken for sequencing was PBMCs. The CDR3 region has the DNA TGTGCCTGGAGGGACAGGGGAAACACTGAAGCTTTCTTT. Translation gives CAWRDRGNTEAFF.